These 2 T cell receptor beta chains originate from one sample sequenced in a study of cytomegalovirus exposure and HLA in healthy donors. Primers for the PCR totalled 60 Vbeta and 13 Jbeta. This table comes from immunoSEQ multiplex PCR, and its TCRdb copy is limited to in-frame clones, with some not included. The table has around 130,000 clones, just under 75% seen once; the top ten hold approximately 7%. The specimen was PBMCs. The receptor set was obtained from a man aged 35 to 55 in good health and CMV-seropositive.

The chain joins TRBV5-8 to TRBJ2-1, with 10 bases aligning to TRBD2. Germline CDR1 reads SGHTS; CDR2 reads YDEGEE. This CDR3 spans 16 amino acids. Losses at the gene ends were 4 bases for V and 7 bases for J; bases not matched to a gene: 11. The CDR3, as DNA: TGTGCCAGCAGCGGGGAACTAGCGGGGATTCGAAATGAGCAGTTCTTC. It encodes CASSGELAGIRNEQFF.

A note on this clone: Its ends do not fully match the called genes, so a read error is possible. V usage is TRBV29-1 and J usage is TRBJ1-1; TRBD1 might be the D (5 bases). Germline V gives CDR1 SQVTM, CDR2 ANQGSEA. The CDR3 consists of 13 residues. The CDR3 DNA is TGCAGCGTTGGTGGGGGGGTGAATACTGAAGCTTTCTTT. It codes for CSVGGGVNTEAFF.